This TCR beta chain was observed in a study of T cells in Graves' hyperthyroidism and ophthalmopathy. Trimming took off 0 bases at V and 4 bases at J, with 16 bases between the two ends. The CDR3 runs to 15 residues. Germline-derived CDR1 and CDR2 are DFQATT and SNEGSKA (reference sequence). Worth noting for this clonotype: Its antigen remains unidentified.

Study findings and constraints: Median prediction lead before ophthalmopathy onset was 6 to 8 months with the model.

Researchers took RNA transcripts and amplified the TCR beta CDR3 regions from them. The TCR CDR3 first-round RT-PCR relied on the HTBI primer set. TCRdb fed the multiplex PCR reads into MiXCR, producing one record per CDR3 protein. Among hundreds of thousands of distinct CDR3 sequences listed, roughly an eighth were seen once. The sample comprised blood. The J gene is TRBJ2-7, the V gene TRBV20-1, with D maybe TRBD1 (5 bases). The clonotype comes from a man aged 50 or older with Graves' ophthalmopathy. CDR3 loop: CSARERGRSVYEQYF. The CDR3 coding sequence is TGCAGTGCTAGAGAAAGGGGCCGTTCGGTGTACGAGCAGTACTTC.